Each of the 2 T cell receptor beta chains below was sequenced from the same sample in a study of T cell repertoires in cytomegalovirus infection. MiXCR was run by TCRdb on the reads, yielding one entry per CDR3 protein. The data contain some 800,000 distinct CDR3 sequences, just under 30% of them singletons. Antigens for these TCRs are unknown. The sequencing used cultured CD8+ T cells from PBMCs, collected from culture after CMV antigen stimulation. These receptors were collected from a human donor in good health (CMV status not recorded). Some clones in this sample may be carry-over from other donors' samples.

This clonotype occurred many times. V usage is TRBV7-6 and J usage is TRBJ1-5; no clear D gene. The CDR3 extends over 14 amino acids. Germline V gene lookup returns CDR1 SGHVS and CDR2 FNYEAQ. Trimming pared 5 bases from V and 2 bases from J, leaving 10 bases between. In nucleotides, the CDR3 is TGTGCCAGCAGCCATCTTTTGGGCAATCAGCCCCAGCATTTT. Protein: CASSHLLGNQPQHF.

This clonotype occurred a few times. The chain is built from TRBV6-1 and TRBJ1-2; D is ambiguous. The length of the CDR3 is 15 residues. V shed 6 bases and J shed 0 bases, with 14 bases lying between them. The germline CDR1 and CDR2 sequences are MNHNS and SASEGT. This CDR3 reads CASSLSGEANYGYTF. The CDR3 DNA reads TGTGCCAGCAGCCTCTCGGGAGAGGCTAACTATGGCTACACCTTC.